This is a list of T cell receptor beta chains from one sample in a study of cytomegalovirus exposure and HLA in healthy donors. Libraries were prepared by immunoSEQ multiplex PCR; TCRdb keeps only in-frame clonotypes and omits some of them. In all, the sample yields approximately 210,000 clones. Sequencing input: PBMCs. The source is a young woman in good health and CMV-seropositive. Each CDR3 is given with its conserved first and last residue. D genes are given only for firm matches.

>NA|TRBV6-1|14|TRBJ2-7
CASKFGGNTYEQYF
TGTGCCAGCAAATTCGGCGGGAATACCTACGAGCAGTACTTC
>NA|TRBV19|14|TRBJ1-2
CASSPLDRKERDTF
TGTGCCAGTAGTCCACTCGACAGGAAGGAAAGAGACACCTTC
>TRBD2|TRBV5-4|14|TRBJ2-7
CASSLQLAVYEQYF
TGTGCCAGCAGCTTACAACTAGCGGTCTACGAGCAGTACTTC
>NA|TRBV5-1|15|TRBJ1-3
CASSDQGHEGNTIYF
TGCGCCAGCAGCGACCAGGGACACGAAGGGAACACCATATATTTT
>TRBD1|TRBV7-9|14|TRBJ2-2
CASSVGQGHGELFF
TGTGCCAGCAGCGTCGGACAGGGGCACGGGGAGCTGTTTTTT
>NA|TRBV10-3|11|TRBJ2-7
CAIRDTYEQYF
TGTGCCATCAGGGACACTTACGAGCAGTACTTC
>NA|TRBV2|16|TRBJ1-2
CASSEAGPFANYGYTF
TGTGCCAGCAGTGAAGCGGGGCCCTTTGCTAACTATGGCTACACCTTC
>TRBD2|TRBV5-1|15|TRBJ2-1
CASSLSGGAYNEQFF
TGCGCCAGCAGCTTGAGCGGGGGGGCTTACAATGAGCAGTTCTTC
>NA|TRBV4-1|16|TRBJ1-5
CASSQDGGIGNQPQHF
TGCGCCAGCAGCCAAGATGGAGGGATCGGCAATCAGCCCCAGCATTTT
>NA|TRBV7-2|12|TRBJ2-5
CAVKGGEETQYF
TGTGCCGTAAAGGGGGGGGAGGAGACCCAGTACTTC
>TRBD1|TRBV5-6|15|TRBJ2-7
CASSLAGQGPREQYF
TGTGCCAGCAGCTTGGCGGGACAGGGACCTCGCGAGCAGTACTTC
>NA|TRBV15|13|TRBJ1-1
CATSSLLEEGTFF
TGTGCCACCAGCAGCTTGCTTGAAGAGGGAACTTTCTTT